What follows are 5 T cell receptor beta chains derived from one specimen sequenced in a study of OX40 agonist ivuxolimab in advanced cancers. Assay used: immunoSEQ multiplex PCR; TCRdb lists only in-frame clones, some missing. The sample lists about 89,000 clones; roughly 90% were seen once. The sample was CD4+ or CD8+ T cells sorted from blood, taken in a trial of the OX40 agonist ivuxolimab. The source of these receptors is an adult with an advanced solid tumor such as melanoma, head and neck, liver or kidney cancer.

The chain employs TRBV7-9 and TRBJ2-3; tentatively, D is TRBD2 (6 bases). The V end was cut by 7 bases, the J end by 1 base, with 15 bases between. This CDR3 comprises 15 residues. From germline, CDR1 is SEHNR and CDR2 FQNEAQ (reference sequence). This chain's CDR3 is CASNERGGGTDTQYF. The DNA for the CDR3 is TGTGCCAGCAACGAAAGGGGAGGCGGCACAGATACGCAGTATTTT.

The chain couples TRBV30 to TRBJ1-6, with D hard to call. This CDR3 has 12 amino acids. Trimming removed 0 bases at V and 13 bases at J, with 10 bases between. In germline, CDR1 is GTSNPN, CDR2 SVGIG (reference sequence). Here the CDR3 reads CAWSVGPLPLHF. The CDR3, as DNA: TGTGCCTGGAGTGTAGGCCCTCTCCCCCTCCACTTT. The variable domain in full, with the rest retrieved from reference TRBV30 and TRBJ1-6, is SQTIHQWPATLVQPVGSPLSLECTVEGTSNPNLYWYRQAAGRGLQLLFYSVGIGQISSEVPQNLSASRPQDRQFILSSKKLLLSDSGFYLCAWSVGPLPLHFGNGTRLTVT.

The gene calls are TRBV9 and TRBJ2-5; no firm D call. CDR1 is SGDLS and CDR2 is YYNGEE in the germline V gene. The CDR3 sequence is 13 residues long. Trimming cost V 0 bases and J 4 bases, with 7 bases left between them. In DNA form, the CDR3 reads TGTGCCAGCAGCGTAGATAGGCTAGAGACCCAGTACTTC. Translated: CASSVDRLETQYF.

The gene calls are TRBV5-4 and TRBJ1-4, with TRBD1 as a possible D gene (5 bases). V lost 0 bases and J lost 8, with 11 bases in between. Germline-derived CDR1 and CDR2 are SGHNT and YYREEE (reference sequence). CDR3 length equals 14 residues. CDR3: CASSLAGREEKLFF. The CDR3 DNA reads as TGTGCCAGCAGCTTGGCAGGCAGGGAGGAAAAACTGTTTTTT. Filled out from reference TRBV5-4 and TRBJ1-4, the complete variable domain reads ETGVTQSPTHLIKTRGQQVTLRCSSQSGHNTVSWYQQALGQGPQFIFQYYREEENGRGNFPPRFSGLQFPNYSSELNVNALELDDSALYLCASSLAGREEKLFFGSGTQLSVL.

DNA of the CDR3: TGCGCCAGCAGCTTCGAAGGGAACACTGAAGCTTTCTTT. It yields the protein CASSFEGNTEAFF. The chain carries TRBV5-1 and TRBJ1-1, with no clear D. V lost 2 bases, J lost 1 base, and 6 bases lay in between. Germline V CDR1 and CDR2: SGHRS, YFSETQ. CDR3 length: 13 residues.